A single sample is the source of the 18 T cell receptor beta chains below, sequenced in a study of graft-versus-host responses after intestinal transplantation. What these receptors recognize is not known. Repertoires were generated with immunoSEQ multiplex PCR, while TCRdb's copy carries only in-frame clones and drops some. This table holds 50,000 to 80,000 clones, 85% to 95% found once. The material was unstimulated CD8+ T cells sorted from spleen or lymph node cells, obtained before transplant. Receptors originate from a human donor who was the organ donor for an intestinal transplant.

This chain uses TRBV10-3 with TRBJ2-1, with TRBD2 identical over 10 bases. Germline V gene lookup returns CDR1 ENHRY and CDR2 SYGVKD. J gave up 4 bases and V 8 bases, and 11 bases lay outside the gene matches. The CDR3 extends over 16 amino acids. CDR3 in amino acids: CAIGLAGEMAYNEQFF. CDR3 in DNA: TGTGCCATCGGGCTAGCGGGAGAAATGGCGTACAATGAGCAGTTCTTC.

The J gene is TRBJ1-2, the V gene TRBV5-6; 7 nucleotides line up with TRBD1. CDR1 and CDR2 from the germline V gene are SGHDT and YYEEEE. The CDR3 runs 14 residues. V trimming: 2 bases; J trimming: 7 bases; junction bases outside the gene matches: 8. CDR3 loop: CASSLGGRAPGYTF. Written as DNA, the CDR3 is TGTGCCAGCAGCTTAGGGGGCAGGGCCCCTGGCTACACCTTC.

This chain connects TRBV7-2 to TRBJ2-7; the D gene is possibly TRBD2 (5 bases). The ends were cut back, 3 bases at V and 2 bases at J, with 11 bases in the middle. The CDR3 is 14 residues long. CDR1 SGHTA and CDR2 FQGNSA come from the germline V gene. This CDR3 is CASSLDGVTYEQYF. The CDR3 nucleotides are TGTGCCAGCAGCTTGGACGGGGTTACCTACGAGCAGTACTTC.

Turning to this clone: This CDR3 is also generated by other DNA sequences in the sample. This sequence joins TRBV19 and TRBJ2-7; TRBD1 aligns across 7 bases. The CDR3 spans 14 residues. Germline values: CDR1 LNHDA, CDR2 SQIVND (reference sequence). Trimming took 1 base from V and 0 from J; bases not matched to a gene: 0. As DNA, the CDR3 is TGTGCCAGTAGTATAGCAGGGGGCTCCTACGAGCAGTACTTC. This codes for CASSIAGGSYEQYF.

The chain couples TRBV30 to TRBJ2-7; TRBD2 aligns across 11 bases. Germline CDR1 is GTSNPN and CDR2 is SVGIG (reference sequence). This CDR3 has 14 amino acids. V lost 2 bases to trimming and J lost 9 bases; unmatched junction nucleotides: 9. CDR3 nucleotides: TGTGCCTGGAGTCCACTAGCGGGAGTATCCTCGCAGTACTTC. It codes for CAWSPLAGVSSQYF. Looking up the rest from reference TRBV30 and TRBJ2-7 gives the full variable domain: SQTIHQWPATLVQPVGSPLSLECTVEGTSNPNLYWYRQAAGRGLQLLFYSVGIGQISSEVPQNLSASRPQDRQFILSSKKLLLSDSGFYLCAWSPLAGVSSQYFGPGTRLTVT.

The chain is built from TRBV2 and TRBJ1-2, with TRBD1 matching over 8 bases. Trimming at V came to 6 bases and at J to 6 bases, leaving 3 bases not matched to a gene. Germline V gene data show CDR1 as SNHLY and CDR2 as FYNNEI. The CDR3 is 12 residues long. CDR3 sequence: CASSRTGNGYTF. The DNA of the CDR3 is TGTGCCAGCAGCCGGACAGGGAATGGCTACACCTTC.

In its sample, this clone was seen a few times. The chain carries TRBV9 and TRBJ1-1; a weak D match, TRBD1 (6 bases). Trimming left V 0 bases short and J 8 bases short, with 11 bases between. In germline, CDR1 is SGDLS, CDR2 YYNGEE. CDR3 size: 13 residues. CDR3 coding DNA: TGTGCCAGCAGCGTAGGTCAGGGGCTGGAAGCTTTCTTT. This sequence encodes CASSVGQGLEAFF.

This chain joins TRBV9 and TRBJ2-3; weak D call: TRBD1 (6 bases). Trimming left V 4 bases short and J 3 bases short, with 18 bases between. Germline V gene sequence: CDR1 SGDLS, CDR2 YYNGEE. This CDR3 region has 16 residues. DNA of the CDR3: TGTGCCAGCAGCCATCCACCAAACAGGGTGACAGATACGCAGTATTTT. Protein sequence: CASSHPPNRVTDTQYF.

The chain uses TRBV6-5 and TRBJ1-1, with a possible D match to TRBD1 (6 bases). The V gene lost 5 bases and the J gene lost 1 base, with 14 bases spanning the gap. The CDR3 totals 15 residues. The germline V gene has CDR1 MNHEY and CDR2 SVGAGI. CDR3 sequence (DNA): TGTGCCAGCAGTCGGCTACTGACAGGGAACACTGAAGCTTTCTTT. This translates into CASSRLLTGNTEAFF.

The chain joins TRBV7-9 to TRBJ2-7; D not resolved. CDR1 is SEHNR, CDR2 FQNEAQ, per germline (reference sequence). The CDR3 has 13 amino acids. V was clipped by 3 bases and J by 0 bases, with 6 bases between them. For the CDR3, the DNA is TGTGCCAGCAGCTTTGCGAGCTCCTACGAGCAGTACTTC. Amino acids: CASSFASSYEQYF.

The chain is built from TRBV6-5 and TRBJ2-1, with TRBD2 matching over 8 bases. V gave up 0 bases and J gave up 6 bases; unmatched junction bases: 7. CDR3 size: 16 residues. CDR1 and CDR2 from the germline V gene are MNHEY and SVGAGI. The CDR3 loop is CASSYSIVLAGNEQFF. CDR3 nucleotide sequence: TGTGCCAGCAGTTACTCGATTGTCCTAGCGGGCAATGAGCAGTTCTTC.

The rearrangement joins TRBV27 to TRBJ1-2; no clear D. The CDR3 totals 13 residues. V was clipped by 4 bases and J by 6 bases, with 12 bases between them. CDR1 MNHEY and CDR2 SMNVEV come from the germline V gene (reference sequence). CDR3: CASSSISRDGYTF. In DNA, the CDR3 is TGTGCCAGCAGTTCAATATCGCGCGATGGCTACACCTTC.

The rearrangement links TRBV5-6 to TRBJ2-3; no reliable D call. The germline gives CDR1 SGHDT, CDR2 YYEEEE. CDR3 length equals 12 residues. Trimming shortened V by 4 bases and J by 6 bases, and 9 bases separated the two germline ends. This chain's CDR3 is CASSLATDTQYF. CDR3 DNA: TGTGCCAGCAGCCTGGCTACGGATACGCAGTATTTT.

This clone was seen a single time. The chain links TRBV4-3 to TRBJ2-3; 11 nucleotides align to TRBD2. Germline CDR1 is LGHNA and CDR2 is YSLEER. This CDR3 spans 19 amino acids. With V trimmed by 0 bases and J by 0 bases, 8 bases remained unmatched. For the CDR3, the DNA is TGCGCCAGCAGCCAAGATATCCTAGCGGGAGGCTCTAGCACAGATACGCAGTATTTT. The encoded protein is CASSQDILAGGSSTDTQYF.

The V call is TRBV27, the J call TRBJ2-1; 7 positions agree with TRBD2. J gave up 4 bases and V 8 bases, and 5 bases lay outside the gene matches. Germline V gene sequence: CDR1 MNHEY, CDR2 SMNVEV (reference sequence). The CDR3 has 13 residues. CDR3 loop: CASGRVTYNEQFF. The CDR3 coding sequence is TGTGCCAGCGGGAGGGTCACATACAATGAGCAGTTCTTC.

The chain links TRBV19 to TRBJ2-7, with TRBD1 matching over 8 bases. From germline, CDR1 is LNHDA and CDR2 SQIVND (reference sequence). The J segment lost 1 base and the V segment lost 2 bases, leaving 13 bases of the junction unmatched. The CDR3 covers 18 residues. Here the CDR3 reads CASSIIPLAGGESYEQYF. The DNA of the CDR3 is TGTGCCAGTAGTATAATTCCTCTGGCAGGGGGCGAATCCTACGAGCAGTACTTC. The whole variable domain, filled in from reference TRBV19 and TRBJ2-7, reads DGGITQSPKYLFRKEGQNVTLSCEQNLNHDAMYWYRQDPGQGLRLIYYSQIVNDFQKGDIAEGYSVSREKKESFPLTVTSAQKNPTAFYLCASSIIPLAGGESYEQYFGPGTRLTVT.

Points on this clone: Its ends do not fully match the called genes, so a read error is possible. In DNA form, the CDR3 reads TGTGCCAGCAGCTTTCTCACAGATGCGCAGTATTTT. Protein: CASSFLTDAQYF. The V gene is TRBV5-6, the J gene TRBJ2-3; D is ambiguous. This CDR3 spans 12 amino acids. Germline CDR1 and CDR2: SGHDT and YYEEEE. The variable domain in full, with the rest retrieved from reference TRBV5-6 and TRBJ2-3, is DAGVTQSPTHLIKTRGQQVTLRCSPKSGHDTVSWYQQALGQGPQFIFQYYEEEERQRGNFPDRFSGHQFPNYSSELNVNALLLGDSALYLCASSFLTDAQYFGPGTRLTVL.

The J gene is TRBJ1-5, the V gene TRBV19; D call uncertain. The CDR3 runs to 13 residues. CDR1 LNHDA and CDR2 SQIVND come from the germline V gene (reference sequence). V was pared by 3 bases and J by 6 bases, with 9 bases between. The CDR3 is CASSISPIQPQHF. For the CDR3, the DNA is TGTGCCAGTAGTATTAGTCCCATTCAGCCCCAGCATTTT.